Presented here are 17 T cell receptor beta chains from one specimen sequenced in a study of regulatory T cells (dated by TCRdb to between 2017 and 2018). The investigation overall reported the following: Hydrophobic residues at CDR3 positions 6 and 7 were enriched in conventional CD4+ T cells from CD3G-deficient patients, which suggests more self-reactive specificities.

The protocol used for the library was the immunoSEQ multiplex PCR assay. The multiplex PCR used 52 forward TRBV primers and 13 reverse TRBJ primers, with assay-based and computational corrections for amplification bias. Drawn from immuneACCESS, this table holds only the in-frame rearrangements with V and J called that TCRdb kept. Clones are partly lost; checked studies trace under half to an unresolved V gene and leave the rest unexplained. This sample has about 30,000 clones in its table, and 92% of those were observed once. Clones ranked in the top ten supply roughly 1.5% of the sample. These receptors have no identified antigens. The sample taken for sequencing was conventional CD4+ T cells sorted from blood. The receptors come from a person aged 18-30 years with CD3G deficiency.

This chain joins TRBV6-1 and TRBJ2-7, with 9 bases aligning to TRBD1. The CDR3 contains 15 residues. Germline-derived CDR1 and CDR2 are MNHNS and SASEGT. V lost 2 bases and J lost 8; bases outside the gene matches: 10. CDR3 nucleotides: TGTGCCAGCAGTGAATATCGGGGGGACAGGGCCCAGCAGTACTTC. Residues: CASSEYRGDRAQQYF.

V and J are TRBV6-6 and TRBJ2-7; 8 positions agree with TRBD1. Per the germline V gene, CDR1 is MNHNY and CDR2 is SVGAGI (reference sequence). J was trimmed by 10 bases and V by 2 bases; bases with no gene match: 7. The CDR3 loop spans 13 amino acids. The CDR3 coding sequence is TGTGCCAGCAGTTACGGGGACAGGATCGGCCAGTACTTC. Its protein product is CASSYGDRIGQYF.

The rearrangement joins TRBV19 to TRBJ2-2; 10 positions agree with TRBD2. V lost 3 bases and J lost 1; bases outside the gene matches: 2. Germline V gives CDR1 LNHDA, CDR2 SQIVND (reference sequence). The CDR3 totals 16 residues. CDR3: CASSMTSGWNTGELFF. CDR3 nucleotide sequence: TGTGCCAGTAGTATGACTAGCGGGTGGAACACCGGGGAGCTGTTTTTT.

CDR3: CATGGRRDNEQFF. DNA of the CDR3: TGTGCCACCGGGGGACGGAGAGACAATGAGCAGTTCTTC. The chain has TRBV6-1 and TRBJ2-1, with D perhaps matching TRBD2 (6 bases). Germline V CDR1 and CDR2: MNHNS, SASEGT. CDR3 length equals 13 residues. The V end was cut by 10 bases, the J end by 5 bases, with 15 bases between.

This sequence joins TRBV28 and TRBJ2-7; the D gene could be TRBD1 or TRBD2 (7 bases each). Germline CDR1 reads MDHEN; CDR2 reads SYDVKM. This CDR3 contains 15 residues. V gave up 7 bases and J gave up 6 bases, with 22 bases separating them. The CDR3 region has the DNA TGTGCCAGCACGGGAGGAGGGGGCGATATAGTCGAGCAGTACTTC. It encodes CASTGGGGDIVEQYF.

This sequence joins TRBV5-1 and TRBJ2-1, with 9 bases aligning to TRBD2. Trimming removed 5 bases from V and 6 bases from J; junction bases left unmatched: 9. Germline values: CDR1 SGHRS, CDR2 YFSETQ. The CDR3 runs to 15 residues. The CDR3 protein is CASRPTSGVFNEQFF. In DNA, the CDR3 is TGCGCCAGCAGGCCGACTAGCGGCGTTTTCAATGAGCAGTTCTTC. Looking up the rest from reference TRBV5-1 and TRBJ2-1 gives the full variable domain: KAGVTQTPRYLIKTRGQQVTLSCSPISGHRSVSWYQQTPGQGLQFLFEYFSETQRNKGNFPGRFSGRQFSNSRSEMNVSTLELGDSALYLCASRPTSGVFNEQFFGPGTRLTVL.

The chain employs TRBV28 and TRBJ1-1; D is possibly TRBD1 (5 bases). Germline values: CDR1 MDHEN, CDR2 SYDVKM. The CDR3 is 14 residues long. Deletions cut 8 bases from V and 0 bases from J, with 13 bases between. CDR3 sequence (DNA): TGTGCCAGCCGGACTGGACAAGTGAACACTGAAGCTTTCTTT. Protein sequence: CASRTGQVNTEAFF.

The CDR3 region has the DNA TGCGCCAGCAGCCCGACTAGCTTTAAGAGTGAGCAGTTCTTC. Protein: CASSPTSFKSEQFF. This chain connects TRBV5-1 to TRBJ2-1; 7 bases line up with TRBD2. This CDR3 is 14 amino acids long. After removal of 4 bases from V and 9 bases from J, the junction contained 10 bases not matched to a gene. CDR1 is SGHRS, CDR2 YFSETQ, per germline. Variable domain in full (rest from reference TRBV5-1 and TRBJ2-1): KAGVTQTPRYLIKTRGQQVTLSCSPISGHRSVSWYQQTPGQGLQFLFEYFSETQRNKGNFPGRFSGRQFSNSRSEMNVSTLELGDSALYLCASSPTSFKSEQFFGPGTRLTVL.

The gene calls are TRBV10-3 and TRBJ1-2, with D possibly TRBD1 on 5 matching bases. V was pared by 2 bases and J by 6 bases, with 22 bases between. Germline V lookup: CDR1 ENHRY, CDR2 SYGVKD. This CDR3 spans 17 amino acids. Here the CDR3 reads CAISEDPDNSIGDGYTF. In DNA form, the CDR3 reads TGTGCCATCAGTGAGGACCCGGACAATTCAATTGGGGATGGCTACACCTTC.

The chain combines TRBV10-3 with TRBJ1-2; TRBD1 aligns across 8 bases. CDR1 and CDR2 from the germline V gene are ENHRY and SYGVKD. Losses at the gene ends were 3 bases for V and 1 base for J; bases not matched to a gene: 7. The CDR3 has 16 residues. CDR3 nucleotide sequence: TGTGCCATCAGTGAAGGGACAGGCGGCGGTAACTATGGCTACACCTTC. Amino acid sequence: CAISEGTGGGNYGYTF.

The chain links TRBV28 to TRBJ1-1, with D perhaps TRBD1 (5 bases). CDR3 length: 13 amino acids. V lost 3 bases to trimming and J lost 0 bases, with 5 bases between them. The germline gives CDR1 MDHEN, CDR2 SYDVKM. The CDR3 loop reads CASSLDMNTEAFF. The CDR3 DNA reads as TGTGCCAGCAGTTTGGACATGAACACTGAAGCTTTCTTT.

The chain has TRBV12-5 and TRBJ1-5; D ambiguous. The CDR3 contains 13 residues. Germline V lookup: CDR1 LGHNT, CDR2 FRNRAP. V was clipped by 0 bases and J by 6 bases, with 6 bases between them. The CDR3 loop is CASGLVLSQPQHF. The CDR3 nucleotides read TGTGCTAGTGGTTTGGTACTGAGTCAGCCCCAGCATTTT. The complete variable domain, with remaining parts taken from reference TRBV12-5 and TRBJ1-5, reads DARVTQTPRHKVTEMGQEVTMRCQPILGHNTVFWYRQTMMQGLELLAYFRNRAPLDDSGMPKDRFSAEMPDATLATLKIQPSEPRDSAVYFCASGLVLSQPQHFGDGTRLSIL.

The CDR3 spells CASSMGQKTDQPQHF. CDR3 bases: TGTGCCAGCAGCATGGGACAGAAGACGGATCAGCCCCAGCATTTT. This chain connects TRBV28 to TRBJ1-5; 7 bases are shared with TRBD1. The CDR3 runs to 15 residues. V dropped 6 bases and J dropped 5; count of bases not matched to a gene: 10. Per the germline V gene, CDR1 is MDHEN and CDR2 is SYDVKM.

This clone has only one observation. The rearrangement links TRBV6-5 to TRBJ2-5, with D unresolved. Germline V gives CDR1 MNHEY, CDR2 SVGAGI. The CDR3 is 12 residues long. Trimming pared 6 bases from V and 3 bases from J, leaving 8 bases between. This CDR3 is CASSQSKETQYF. CDR3 nucleotides: TGTGCCAGCAGCCAGAGCAAAGAGACCCAGTACTTC.

This clone has only one observation. This CDR3 is CASSLDLGLSSGNTIYF. The DNA for the CDR3 is TGTGCCAGCAGCTTAGATCTTGGACTCTCCTCTGGAAACACCATATATTTT. The rearrangement joins TRBV11-2 to TRBJ1-3; D not certain. V was trimmed by 0 bases and J by 0 bases, leaving 12 bases between them. Germline CDR1 is SGHAT and CDR2 is FQNNGV. The CDR3 is made up of 17 amino acids.

The V gene is TRBV19, the J gene TRBJ2-1; 9 bases are a match to TRBD2. Trimming cost V 5 bases and J 0 bases; bases outside gene matches: 2. Germline CDR1 and CDR2: LNHDA and SQIVND (reference sequence). CDR3 length: 15 amino acids. CDR3 nucleotide sequence: TGTGCCAGTAGTCGTAGCGGGAGCTCCTACAATGAGCAGTTCTTC. Protein sequence: CASSRSGSSYNEQFF.

The chain has TRBV19 and TRBJ2-1; 8 nucleotides line up with TRBD1. Trimming took 4 bases from V and 8 from J; bases not matched to a gene: 10. The length of the CDR3 is 15 residues. Looked up from germline, CDR1 is LNHDA and CDR2 is SQIVND (reference sequence). CDR3 sequence reads: CASSTTGALKDEQFF. CDR3 in DNA: TGTGCCAGTAGTACGACAGGGGCCCTTAAGGATGAGCAGTTCTTC.